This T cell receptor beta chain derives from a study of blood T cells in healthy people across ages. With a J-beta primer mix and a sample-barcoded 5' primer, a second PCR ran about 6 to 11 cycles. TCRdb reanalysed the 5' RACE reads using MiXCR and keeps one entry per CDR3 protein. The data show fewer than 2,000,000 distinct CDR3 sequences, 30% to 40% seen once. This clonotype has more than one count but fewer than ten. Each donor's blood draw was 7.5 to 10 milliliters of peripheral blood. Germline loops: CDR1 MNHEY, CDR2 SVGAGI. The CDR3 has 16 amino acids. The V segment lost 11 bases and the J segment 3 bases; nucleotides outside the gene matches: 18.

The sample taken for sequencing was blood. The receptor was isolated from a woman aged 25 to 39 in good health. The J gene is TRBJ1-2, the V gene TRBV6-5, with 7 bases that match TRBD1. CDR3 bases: TGTGCCGACATGAACGACAGGGTTTTTCCCGACTATGGCTACACCTTC. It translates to CADMNDRVFPDYGYTF.